These 5 T cell receptor beta chains were sequenced from one sample in a study of blood T cell repertoires in COVID-19. TCRdb's copy holds only in-frame clones and misses some; the assay was immunoSEQ multiplex PCR. The table has some 300,000 clones, about 82% seen once; the top ten hold about 4%. Specimen: peripheral blood. Receptors were obtained from a woman aged 45 to 65 with active or convalescent COVID-19.

This chain joins TRBV6-1 and TRBJ2-3, with TRBD2 matching over 12 bases. After removal of 1 base from V and 4 bases from J, the junction contained 6 bases not matched to a gene. CDR1 and CDR2 from the germline V gene are MNHNS and SASEGT. CDR3 length equals 17 residues. The CDR3 protein is CASSEVRLAGVPDTQYF. The DNA for the CDR3 is TGTGCCAGCAGTGAAGTACGACTAGCGGGAGTCCCAGATACGCAGTATTTT.

Here the CDR3 DNA reads TGTGCCAGCAGCAGTGACAGGAACACTGAAGCTTTCTTT. Residues: CASSSDRNTEAFF. The chain combines TRBV11-2 with TRBJ1-1; D is possibly TRBD1 (5 bases). Germline-derived CDR1 and CDR2 are SGHAT and FQNNGV. V lost 5 bases and J lost 1, with 8 bases in between. This CDR3 has 13 amino acids.

A note on this clone: One junction end does not reproduce the germline sequence, and a read error may be involved. The chain couples TRBV18 to TRBJ1-2; TRBD1 might be the D (5 bases). The CDR3 spans 11 residues. The germline gives CDR1 KGHSH, CDR2 LQKENI. The CDR3 protein is CASSPGEAPAF. The CDR3 DNA is TGTGCCAGCTCACCGGGGGAGGCTCCGGCCTTC.

This clone was found once. Here the CDR3 reads CASSQDLSWGDTEAFF. The CDR3 region has the DNA TGTGCCAGCAGCCAAGATCTCTCATGGGGGGACACTGAAGCTTTCTTT. The V and J genes are TRBV14 and TRBJ1-1; possible D gene TRBD1, 5 bases. The CDR3 is 16 residues long. V was shortened by 0 bases and J by 3 bases, with 14 bases between the two germline ends. Germline V gene sequence: CDR1 SGHDN, CDR2 FVKESK.

The DNA for the CDR3 is TGTGCCAGCAGCCAAACCTTGGACAGTCTACATGGCTACACCTTC. It translates to CASSQTLDSLHGYTF. The genes are TRBV3-1 (or the pseudogene TRBV3-2) and TRBJ1-2, with a tentative D call TRBD1 (6 bases). Germline V lookup: CDR1 LGHDT, CDR2 YNNKEL (reference sequence). The CDR3 covers 15 residues. With 2 bases removed from V and 6 bases from J, the gap between germline ends came to 16 bases.